This T cell receptor (beta chain) was identified during a study of blood T cell repertoires in COVID-19. Turning to the study itself: From the United States, Italy and Spain came samples of acute and convalescent COVID-19.

This CDR3 contains 15 residues. The V gene end was trimmed by 4 bases and the J gene end by 3 bases; junction bases not matched to a gene: 7. Germline values: CDR1 SGHRS, CDR2 YFSETQ. TCRdb keeps only in-frame clones here, not all; method: immunoSEQ multiplex PCR. The sample yields about 120,000 clones, around 83% seen once. Individuals aged roughly 18 to 90 years were recruited from some 26 US areas. Participants reported their clinical history, and cohort assignment relied on those reports. The chain has TRBV5-1 and TRBJ2-1; TRBD2 matches at 7 bases. This clonotype was sampled from a woman aged 30 to 39 who had recovered from COVID-19. Sequences were obtained from PBMCs or T cells enriched from blood (not recorded which). CDR3 nucleotides: TGCGCCAGCAGCCCCGGACTAGTCCGCTACAATGAGCAGTTCTTC. This codes for CASSPGLVRYNEQFF. Looking up the rest from reference TRBV5-1 and TRBJ2-1 gives the full variable domain: KAGVTQTPRYLIKTRGQQVTLSCSPISGHRSVSWYQQTPGQGLQFLFEYFSETQRNKGNFPGRFSGRQFSNSRSEMNVSTLELGDSALYLCASSPGLVRYNEQFFGPGTRLTVL.